The 18 T cell receptor beta chains given below trace back to one sample, sequenced in a study of blood T cell repertoires in COVID-19. TCRdb keeps only in-frame clones here, not all; method: immunoSEQ multiplex PCR. The sample consists of about 270,000 clones, more than 75% of them appearing once. Specimen: peripheral blood. Receptors originate from a woman in her forties or fifties with acute or convalescent COVID-19.

This clone came up once. This chain links TRBV28 with TRBJ1-4; TRBD1 matches at 8 bases. The trim removed 6 bases at V and 0 bases at J, leaving 3 bases unmatched. Germline CDR1 is MDHEN and CDR2 is SYDVKM. CDR3 size: 15 residues. The CDR3 DNA is TGTGCCAGCAGGTCACAGGGGGCAACTAATGAAAAACTGTTTTTT. Protein sequence: CASRSQGATNEKLFF.

V and J are TRBV5-5 and TRBJ2-7; TRBD2 matches 10 bases. V shed 3 bases, J shed 4 bases, and the junction held 10 bases outside the gene matches. The CDR3 has 16 amino acids. CDR1 and CDR2 (germline): SGHKS, YYEKEE (reference sequence). The CDR3 reads CASSSTTSGMEYEQYF. CDR3 DNA: TGTGCCAGCAGCTCGACAACTAGCGGGATGGAGTACGAGCAGTACTTC.

The chain recombines TRBV5-1 with TRBJ1-4; D might be TRBD1 (5 bases). The CDR3 is made up of 14 amino acids. The V end was cut by 4 bases, the J end by 7 bases, with 14 bases between. CDR1 is SGHRS, CDR2 YFSETQ, per germline. The CDR3 region has the DNA TGCGCCAGCAGCGGAGGGCTGGGACCTGAAAAACTGTTTTTT. The encoded protein is CASSGGLGPEKLFF.

The chain couples TRBV5-5 to TRBJ1-4, with no clear D. Germline V gene data show CDR1 as SGHKS and CDR2 as YYEKEE (reference sequence). The CDR3 length is 15 residues. The V gene lost 1 base and the J gene lost 8 bases, with 15 bases spanning the gap. The CDR3 sequence is CASSLSILGGEKLFF. The DNA for the CDR3 is TGTGCCAGCAGCTTGTCGATACTCGGAGGGGAAAAACTGTTTTTT.

This chain joins TRBV13 and TRBJ1-5, with a weak D call TRBD1 (6 bases). The CDR3 is made up of 15 amino acids. Per the germline V gene, CDR1 is PRHDT and CDR2 is FYEKMQ (reference sequence). V dropped 0 bases and J dropped 6 bases, with 12 bases sitting between them. The CDR3 region has the DNA TGTGCCAGCAGCTTAGGACAGGGCAACAGTCAGCCCCAGCATTTT. Protein: CASSLGQGNSQPQHF. The whole variable domain, remainder taken from reference TRBV13 and TRBJ1-5, is AAGVIQSPRHLIKEKRETATLKCYPIPRHDTVYWYQQGPGQDPQFLISFYEKMQSDKGSIPDRFSAQQFSDYHSELNMSSLELGDSALYFCASSLGQGNSQPQHFGDGTRLSIL.

The CDR3 DNA sequence: TGTGCCAGCAGCGTAGACAGGTTCTATGGCTACACCTTC. Its translation is CASSVDRFYGYTF. J is TRBJ1-2 and V is TRBV7-8; the D gene is possibly TRBD1 (6 bases). V lost 5 bases, J lost 4 bases, and 11 bases lay in between. The CDR3 runs 13 residues. Per the germline V gene, CDR1 is SGHVS and CDR2 is FQNEAQ.

This sequence joins TRBV19 and TRBJ1-2; tentatively, D is TRBD1 (6 bases). Germline V gene sequence: CDR1 LNHDA, CDR2 SQIVND (reference sequence). Trimming took 10 bases from V and 4 from J, leaving 19 bases between them. The CDR3 extends over 14 amino acids. The CDR3 protein is CATRRRGTSYGYTF. CDR3 in DNA: TGTGCCACCCGACGGAGGGGGACTAGCTATGGCTACACCTTC.

This rearrangement joins TRBV7-9 to TRBJ1-3, with 8 bases aligning to TRBD1. Germline CDR1 is SEHNR and CDR2 is FQNEAQ (reference sequence). With V trimmed by 4 bases and J by 2 bases, 4 bases remained unmatched. The CDR3 is 15 amino acids. CDR3 region: CASSSGDRTGNTIYF. The CDR3 DNA follows: TGTGCCAGCAGCTCCGGGGACAGGACTGGAAACACCATATATTTT.

The chain uses TRBV30 and TRBJ1-1; a possible D gene is TRBD1 (5 bases). The CDR3 totals 13 residues. V lost 3 bases and J lost 3, with 11 bases in between. Germline loops: CDR1 GTSNPN, CDR2 SVGIG (reference sequence). In nucleotides, the CDR3 is TGTGCCTGGAGATTCGGGGGGGACACTGAAGCTTTCTTT. Amino acid sequence: CAWRFGGDTEAFF. Drawing the rest from reference TRBV30 and TRBJ1-1, the complete variable domain is SQTIHQWPATLVQPVGSPLSLECTVEGTSNPNLYWYRQAAGRGLQLLFYSVGIGQISSEVPQNLSASRPQDRQFILSSKKLLLSDSGFYLCAWRFGGDTEAFFGQGTRLTVV.

The genes are TRBV6-6 and TRBJ1-2; 9 bases align to TRBD1. This CDR3 has 13 residues. Germline CDR1 is MNHNY and CDR2 is SVGAGI (reference sequence). Germline trimming cut 5 bases from V and 7 bases from J; bases unmatched to any gene: 5. CDR3 sequence reads: CASSPRDRVGYTF. The DNA for the CDR3 is TGTGCCAGCAGTCCCAGGGACAGGGTTGGCTACACCTTC.

This sequence joins TRBV30 and TRBJ2-7, with 10 bases identical to TRBD1. Germline V gene sequence: CDR1 GTSNPN, CDR2 SVGIG (reference sequence). CDR3 size: 15 residues. The ends lost 3 bases at V and 7 bases at J; junction bases unmatched: 12. The CDR3 protein is CAWSRKGQGPGEQYF. In DNA form, the CDR3 reads TGTGCCTGGAGCCGAAAGGGACAGGGGCCGGGGGAGCAGTACTTC.

This chain uses TRBV6-2 or TRBV6-3 with TRBJ1-5; 9 bases match TRBD1. The V and J ends lost 5 bases and 3 bases, in that order; junction bases with no gene match: 5. Germline CDR1 and CDR2: MNHEY and SVGEGT. This CDR3 has 15 residues. Here the CDR3 reads CASSPGQGINQPQHF. Here the CDR3 DNA reads TGTGCCAGCAGTCCGGGACAGGGTATCAATCAGCCCCAGCATTTT.

In DNA form, the CDR3 reads TGTGCCAGCAGTTTGGGGAGGGTAGGTCAGCCCCAGCATTTT. Translating it yields CASSLGRVGQPQHF. The rearrangement uses TRBV28 and TRBJ1-5; no firm D call. CDR1 is MDHEN and CDR2 is SYDVKM in the germline V gene. With 3 bases removed from V and 6 bases from J, the gap between germline ends came to 12 bases. The CDR3 runs 14 residues.

The chain carries TRBV24-1 and TRBJ1-5; tentatively, D is TRBD1 (5 bases). The CDR3 extends over 15 amino acids. Between the trimmed V and J ends, which lost 3 bases and 3 bases, there was a span of 11 bases. Germline V gene data show CDR1 as KGHDR and CDR2 as SFDVKD. CDR3 bases: TGTGCCACCAGTGATGGGGGGGGAAACAATCAGCCCCAGCATTTT. Encoded protein: CATSDGGGNNQPQHF.

This chain uses TRBV7-2 with TRBJ2-3, with a weak D call TRBD2 (7 bases). Germline V lookup: CDR1 SGHTA, CDR2 FQGNSA. The CDR3 has 16 amino acids. Between the trimmed V and J ends, which lost 3 bases and 0 bases, there was a span of 13 bases. The CDR3 DNA reads TGTGCCAGCAGCTTGGGGGCTAGCGGAAGCACAGATACGCAGTATTTT. Translating it yields CASSLGASGSTDTQYF.

The chain is built from TRBV11-2 and TRBJ2-6; D gene unclear. The CDR3 runs 14 residues. Germline V gives CDR1 SGHAT, CDR2 FQNNGV. V lost 2 bases, J lost 3 bases, and 5 bases lay in between. The CDR3 nucleotides are TGTGCCAGCAGCTTATCCAATGGGGCCAACGTCCTGACTTTC. It codes for CASSLSNGANVLTF.

V is TRBV3-1 (or the pseudogene TRBV3-2) and J is TRBJ1-2, with D hard to call. The V and J ends lost 2 bases and 7 bases respectively, with 8 bases between them. There are 12 residues in the CDR3. Germline V CDR1 and CDR2: LGHDT, YNNKEL (reference sequence). The CDR3 DNA is TGTGCCAGCAGCCAACGGTTCGCTGGCTACACCTTC. It translates to CASSQRFAGYTF.

This clone came up a few times. The chain has TRBV19 and TRBJ2-7; D is possibly TRBD1 (5 bases). The V gene's germline CDR1 is LNHDA and CDR2 SQIVND (reference sequence). The length of the CDR3 is 14 residues. Between the trimmed V and J ends, which lost 3 bases and 5 bases, there was a span of 14 bases. The CDR3 bases are TGTGCCAGTAGTATCGTTTCAGGGCAAGACGAGCAGTACTTC. Translated: CASSIVSGQDEQYF.